This T cell receptor beta chain was profiled in a study of cytomegalovirus exposure and HLA in healthy donors. Separation from the approximately 670-subject first cohort characterized the approximately 120-subject validation cohort, to which the donors belonged. This clone was seen a single time. Using immunoSEQ multiplex PCR, the repertoire was profiled, and TCRdb retains in-frame clones only, with some absent. Of approximately 65,000 clones in the sample, 96% are singletons; the top ten hold about 4.5%. V was clipped by 4 bases and J by 8 bases; unmatched bases: 1. CDR1 is SQVTM and CDR2 is ANQGSEA in the germline V gene. This CDR3 has 11 residues.

The clonotype originates from a woman younger than 35 in good health and CMV-seropositive. The sequenced material came from PBMCs. The J gene is TRBJ2-1, the V gene TRBV29-1; 8 nucleotides line up with TRBD1. CDR3 protein: CSVGTGHEQFF. CDR3 coding DNA: TGCAGCGTTGGGACAGGGCATGAGCAGTTCTTC.